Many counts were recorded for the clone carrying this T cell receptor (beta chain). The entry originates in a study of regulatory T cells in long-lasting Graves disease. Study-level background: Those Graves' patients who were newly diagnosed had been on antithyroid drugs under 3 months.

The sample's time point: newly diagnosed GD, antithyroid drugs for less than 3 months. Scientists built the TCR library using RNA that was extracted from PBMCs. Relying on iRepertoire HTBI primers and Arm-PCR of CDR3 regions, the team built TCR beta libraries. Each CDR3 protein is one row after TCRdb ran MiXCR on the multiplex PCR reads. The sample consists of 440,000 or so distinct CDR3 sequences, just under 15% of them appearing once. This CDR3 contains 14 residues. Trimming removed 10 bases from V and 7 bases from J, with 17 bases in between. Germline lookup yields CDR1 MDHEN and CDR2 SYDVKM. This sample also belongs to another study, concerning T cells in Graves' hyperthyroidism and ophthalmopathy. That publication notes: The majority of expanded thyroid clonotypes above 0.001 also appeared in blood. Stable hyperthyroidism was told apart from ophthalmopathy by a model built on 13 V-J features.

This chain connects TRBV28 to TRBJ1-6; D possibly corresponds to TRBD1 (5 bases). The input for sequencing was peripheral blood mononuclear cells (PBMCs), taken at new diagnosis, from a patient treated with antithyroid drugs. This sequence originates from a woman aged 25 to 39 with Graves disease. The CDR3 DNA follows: TGTGCCACCCTATTGGGGCTTCAAAATTCACCCCTCCACTTT. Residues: CATLLGLQNSPLHF.